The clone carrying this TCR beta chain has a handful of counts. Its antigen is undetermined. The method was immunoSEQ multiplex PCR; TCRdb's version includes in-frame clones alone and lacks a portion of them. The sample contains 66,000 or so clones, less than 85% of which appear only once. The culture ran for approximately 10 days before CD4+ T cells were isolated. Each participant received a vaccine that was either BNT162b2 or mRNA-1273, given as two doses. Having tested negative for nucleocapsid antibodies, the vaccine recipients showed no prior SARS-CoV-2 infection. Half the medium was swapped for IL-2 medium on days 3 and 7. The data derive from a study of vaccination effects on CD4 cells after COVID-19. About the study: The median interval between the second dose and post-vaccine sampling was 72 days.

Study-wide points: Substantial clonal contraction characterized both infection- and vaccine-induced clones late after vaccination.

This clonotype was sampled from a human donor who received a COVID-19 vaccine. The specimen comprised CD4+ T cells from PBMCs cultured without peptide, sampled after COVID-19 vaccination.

The CDR3 DNA sequence: TGTGCCAGCTCACTACAGGGGATGGAGACCCAGTACTTC. This sequence encodes CASSLQGMETQYF. V and J are TRBV18 and TRBJ2-5, with TRBD1 identical over 7 bases. The length of the CDR3 is 13 residues. The junction had 4 bases not matched to a gene; V was cut back by 4 bases and J by 5 bases. Germline V lookup: CDR1 KGHSH, CDR2 LQKENI.